The next 21 T cell receptor beta chains were all read from a single sample in a study of OX40 agonist ivuxolimab in advanced cancers. The method was immunoSEQ multiplex PCR; TCRdb's version includes in-frame clones alone and lacks a portion of them. The repertoire holds tens of thousands of clones, with roughly 90% as singletons. The starting material was CD4+ or CD8+ T cells sorted from blood, obtained in a trial of the OX40 agonist ivuxolimab. These receptors originate from an adult with an advanced solid tumor such as melanoma, head and neck, liver or kidney cancer.

J is TRBJ1-2 and V is TRBV6-1, with D perhaps matching TRBD1 (5 bases). From germline, CDR1 is MNHNS and CDR2 SASEGT. The CDR3 sequence is 15 residues long. Trimming left V 2 bases short and J 2 bases short, with 12 bases between. DNA of the CDR3: TGTGCCAGCAGTGAAATGGGACGGGCAAACTATGGCTACACCTTC. Protein product: CASSEMGRANYGYTF.

The chain carries TRBV10-2 and TRBJ2-2; TRBD2 matches 8 bases. The trim removed 9 bases at V and 1 base at J, leaving 1 base unmatched. The CDR3 is 13 residues long. Germline-derived CDR1 and CDR2 are WSHSY and SAAADI. As DNA, the CDR3 is TGCGCCAGTGGGACTAGGAACACCGGGGAGCTGTTTTTT. Translated: CASGTRNTGELFF.

The chain uses TRBV7-2 and TRBJ1-2; D call uncertain. V dropped 2 bases and J dropped 4 bases, with 11 bases sitting between them. The CDR3 totals 14 residues. Germline V gene lookup returns CDR1 SGHTA and CDR2 FQGNSA. The CDR3 protein is CASSLILGVYGYTF. The CDR3 DNA follows: TGTGCCAGCAGCTTAATTCTGGGCGTCTATGGCTACACCTTC. The full variable domain, rest sourced from reference TRBV7-2 and TRBJ1-2, is GAGVSQSPSNKVTEKGKDVELRCDPISGHTALYWYRQSLGQGLEFLIYFQGNSAPDKSGLPSDRFSAERTGGSVSTLTIQRTQQEDSAVYLCASSLILGVYGYTFGSGTRLTVV.

The chain recombines TRBV28 with TRBJ2-1; 10 nucleotides line up with TRBD2. CDR3 length: 13 amino acids. V gave up 6 bases and J gave up 5 bases; unmatched junction bases: 1. Per germline, CDR1 MDHEN and CDR2 SYDVKM. The CDR3 DNA follows: TGTGCCAGCAGACTAGCGGGGAACAATGAGCAGTTCTTC. Translation gives CASRLAGNNEQFF.

DNA of the CDR3: TGTGCCAGTCGACCGGGACAGGGTGACGAGCAGTACTTC. It is translated as CASRPGQGDEQYF. The gene calls are TRBV19 and TRBJ2-7, with 9 positions matching TRBD1. Germline V gene sequence: CDR1 LNHDA, CDR2 SQIVND (reference sequence). The CDR3 runs 13 residues. The trim removed 8 bases at V and 5 bases at J, leaving 7 bases unmatched.

The chain carries TRBV9 and TRBJ2-5, with D perhaps TRBD1 or TRBD2 (5 bases each). The CDR3 is 18 amino acids. Germline assignment: CDR1 SGDLS and CDR2 YYNGEE. Between the trimmed V and J ends, which lost 2 bases and 5 bases, there was a span of 25 bases. CDR3 loop: CASSVEGYRASKGETQYF. The CDR3 DNA follows: TGTGCCAGCAGCGTTGAGGGGTACCGGGCCTCGAAAGGTGAGACCCAGTACTTC.

This chain uses TRBV19 with TRBJ2-5, with 9 bases that match TRBD1. The junction had 4 bases not matched to a gene; V was cut back by 3 bases and J by 5 bases. The CDR3 has 14 residues. Germline CDR1 and CDR2: LNHDA and SQIVND (reference sequence). The CDR3: CASSITGGWETQYF. In DNA, the CDR3 is TGTGCCAGTAGTATCACAGGGGGCTGGGAGACCCAGTACTTC.

This rearrangement joins TRBV4-3 to TRBJ2-1; D gene uncertain. Germline assignment: CDR1 LGHNA and CDR2 YSLEER. The V end was cut by 0 bases, the J end by 1 base, with 7 bases between. The CDR3 contains 15 residues. CDR3 in amino acids: CASSQDKGSYNEQFF. The CDR3 nucleotides read TGCGCCAGCAGCCAAGATAAAGGTTCCTACAATGAGCAGTTCTTC.

V and J are TRBV5-1 and TRBJ1-6; no firm D call. V gave up 4 bases and J gave up 5 bases, with 13 bases separating them. CDR1 is SGHRS, CDR2 YFSETQ, per germline. The CDR3 length is 15 residues. CDR3 bases: TGCGCCAGCAGCAACGGGGAGGTCAATAATTCACCCCTCCACTTT. It specifies CASSNGEVNNSPLHF.

The V call is TRBV4-3, the J call TRBJ1-4; D is ambiguous. V shed 0 bases and J shed 3 bases, with 14 bases lying between them. The CDR3 loop spans 17 amino acids. CDR1 is LGHNA, CDR2 YSLEER, per germline. Here the CDR3 DNA reads TGCGCCAGCAGCCAAGATTCCAGGACGGAGGCTAATGAAAAACTGTTTTTT. Protein product: CASSQDSRTEANEKLFF.

This clone appeared once. This chain joins TRBV10-1 and TRBJ2-2; 8 bases are a match to TRBD2. V was clipped by 6 bases and J by 2 bases; unmatched bases: 5. This CDR3 has 15 amino acids. Germline V gene data show CDR1 as WNHNN and CDR2 as SYGVQD (reference sequence). DNA of the CDR3: TGCGCCAGCAGCAGCGGGAGCGATAACACCGGGGAGCTGTTTTTT. Translating gives CASSSGSDNTGELFF.

The genes are TRBV29-1 and TRBJ1-3; D may be TRBD1 (6 bases). In germline, CDR1 is SQVTM, CDR2 ANQGSEA. Deletions cut 4 bases from V and 3 bases from J, with 13 bases between. The CDR3 contains 14 residues. CDR3 amino acids: CSVGRGGFGNTIYF. As DNA, the CDR3 is TGCAGCGTTGGTCGCGGGGGCTTTGGAAACACCATATATTTT.

V usage is TRBV18 and J usage is TRBJ2-3; no reliable D call. CDR1 is KGHSH and CDR2 is LQKENI in the germline V gene. The V and J ends lost 6 bases and 5 bases respectively, with 12 bases between them. The CDR3 is 13 amino acids. The CDR3 here is CASSPPVQDTQYF. CDR3 nucleotide sequence: TGTGCCAGCTCCCCCCCAGTACAAGATACGCAGTATTTT.

The chain is built from TRBV19 and TRBJ2-5; TRBD1 matches at 7 bases. Germline V gives CDR1 LNHDA, CDR2 SQIVND (reference sequence). The CDR3 extends over 15 amino acids. V lost 3 bases to trimming and J lost 3 bases; unmatched junction nucleotides: 7. CDR3 DNA sequence: TGTGCCAGTAGTATCCTCGGGACAGCCGAAGAGACCCAGTACTTC. Translating it yields CASSILGTAEETQYF.

This clone was detected only a few times. J is TRBJ1-1 and V is TRBV30; possibly TRBD1 for D (5 bases). V dropped 0 bases and J dropped 10 bases, with 9 bases sitting between them. Germline V gene data show CDR1 as GTSNPN and CDR2 as SVGIG (reference sequence). The CDR3 is 11 amino acids. The CDR3 protein is CAWSVRRGAFF. The DNA of the CDR3 is TGTGCCTGGAGTGTAAGGAGGGGAGCTTTCTTT.

A single count supports this clone. The CDR3, as DNA: TGCGCCAGCAGAGCTAGTGCGAACACCGGGGAGCTGTTTTTT. Translation: CASRASANTGELFF. The chain couples TRBV10-1 to TRBJ2-2, with no clear D. This CDR3 spans 14 amino acids. The V and J ends lost 6 bases and 0 bases respectively, with 8 bases between them. Germline assignment: CDR1 WNHNN and CDR2 SYGVQD (reference sequence).

The chain links TRBV18 to TRBJ1-1; D is unresolved. In germline, CDR1 is KGHSH, CDR2 LQKENI. Trimming took off 1 base at V and 5 bases at J, with 11 bases between the two ends. The CDR3 length is 14 residues. The CDR3 DNA is TGTGCCAGCTCACCACGGACGAGAGGGACTGAAGCTTTCTTT. This translates into CASSPRTRGTEAFF.

The genes are TRBV9 and TRBJ2-1; 9 nucleotides agree with TRBD1. The V segment lost 4 bases and the J segment 2 bases; nucleotides outside the gene matches: 7. Per the germline V gene, CDR1 is SGDLS and CDR2 is YYNGEE. There are 16 residues in the CDR3. This CDR3 reads CASSIGTGPPYNEQFF. The CDR3 DNA is TGTGCCAGCAGCATCGGGACAGGGCCACCCTACAATGAGCAGTTCTTC.

The chain's CDR3 is CASSRLALSETGELFF. The DNA of the CDR3 is TGTGCCAGCAGCCGACTAGCGTTGAGTGAGACCGGGGAGCTGTTTTTT. The rearrangement links TRBV9 to TRBJ2-2, with 8 bases identical to TRBD2. V dropped 4 bases and J dropped 5; count of bases not matched to a gene: 10. The CDR3 runs 16 residues. Germline V gene lookup returns CDR1 SGDLS and CDR2 YYNGEE.

This clone was counted a few times. This sequence joins TRBV18 and TRBJ2-7; TRBD2 matches 12 bases. With V trimmed by 5 bases and J by 6 bases, 8 bases remained unmatched. The CDR3 runs to 15 residues. Germline V gene sequence: CDR1 KGHSH, CDR2 LQKENI. This chain's CDR3 is CASSTTSGGTGEQYF. The CDR3 nucleotides are TGTGCCAGCTCAACGACTAGCGGGGGAACCGGCGAGCAGTACTTC.

The gene calls are TRBV25-1 and TRBJ1-3; D gene ambiguous. This CDR3 has 15 residues. Trimming shortened V by 3 bases and J by 9 bases, and 18 bases separated the two germline ends. CDR1 is MGHDK, CDR2 SYGVNS, per germline. This chain's CDR3 is CASSDRSPSRSTIYF. The CDR3 DNA reads as TGTGCCAGCAGTGACCGGTCGCCTTCTAGGAGCACCATATATTTT.